This T cell receptor (beta chain) was observed in a study of identical twins' blood T cells. This clonotype came up a few times. In germline, CDR1 is SGHRS, CDR2 YFSETQ. With V trimmed by 6 bases and J by 0 bases, 6 bases remained unmatched. The CDR3 extends over 17 amino acids. TCRdb fed the 5' RACE reads into MiXCR, producing one record per CDR3 protein. The profile shows roughly 380,000 distinct CDR3 sequences, more than 25% of them singletons. The rearrangement uses TRBV5-1 and TRBJ2-1; 13 bases agree with TRBD2. The TCR sequence derives from a woman between 18 and 55 years old in good health. Sequencing was performed on PBMCs. The CDR3 protein is CASTQGLAGLSYNEQFF. In nucleotides, the CDR3 is TGCGCCAGCACCCAGGGACTAGCGGGGCTCTCCTACAATGAGCAGTTCTTC.